The rows below give T cell receptor beta chains drawn from one sample of a study of control samples from healthy donors and cancer patients. Some clones are missing from TCRdb's copy, which holds only in-frame ones; the method was immunoSEQ multiplex PCR. The sample contains about 110,000 clones, 82% of which appear only once. Specimen: blood. The receptors originated from a young man in good health. Both conserved end residues are part of each CDR3. The order of the fields is V gene, D gene, J gene, CDR3 DNA, CDR3 protein. A D gene is named only where the DNA matches it firmly.

>TRBV7-8|-|TRBJ1-2
TGTGCCAGCAACTTAGAAGGCCGCAGTTCGGGCTACACCTTC
CASNLEGRSSGYTF
>TRBV4-2|TRBD1|TRBJ1-4
TGTGCCAGCAGCCAAGAAGGACAGGGGGCGGATGAAAAACTGTTTTTT
CASSQEGQGADEKLFF
>TRBV28|-|TRBJ1-5
TGTGCCAGCAGTTTTGGGGGAGAGTTCAATCAGCCCCAGCATTTT
CASSFGGEFNQPQHF
>TRBV3-1/TRBV3-2|-|TRBJ1-1
TGTGCCAGCGGGGAACAGTGGGGGAACACTGAAGCTTTCTTT
CASGEQWGNTEAFF
>TRBV11-2|-|TRBJ1-2
TGTGCCAGCAGCTTAGATAGGGGTGGGGCCAAGTGGGAAATCTATGGCTACACCTTC
CASSLDRGGAKWEIYGYTF
>TRBV6-2/TRBV6-3|TRBD1|TRBJ2-7
TGTGCCAGCAGTGCGGCCGGGACAGGGGGTTTTCCGGAGCAGTACTTC
CASSAAGTGGFPEQYF
>TRBV28|-|TRBJ1-2
TGTGCCAGCAGTCTCTATGGACAGAGGGGCTACACCTTC
CASSLYGQRGYTF
>TRBV7-9|-|TRBJ1-5
TGTGCCAGCAGCAAGGCCCCGGTGGGGCTGGGACACCAGCCCCAGCATTTT
CASSKAPVGLGHQPQHF
>TRBV6-5|-|TRBJ1-1
TGTGCCAGCATCGGGCCGACAGTCAACACTGAAGCTTTCTTT
CASIGPTVNTEAFF
>TRBV3-1/TRBV3-2|-|TRBJ2-2
TGTGCCAGCAGCTACTATGTGACCGGGGGCACCGGGGAGCTGTTTTTT
CASSYYVTGGTGELFF